This T cell receptor beta chain was sequenced for a study of cytomegalovirus exposure and HLA in healthy donors. TCRdb's table, derived via immunoSEQ multiplex PCR, lists solely in-frame clones and lacks some. The repertoire has around 220,000 clones, 70% to 90% of them found once; the top ten carry 2.9%. The CDR3 has 15 amino acids. Looked up from germline, CDR1 is MDHEN and CDR2 is SYDVKM. Trimming at V came to 10 bases and at J to 0 bases, leaving 11 bases not matched to a gene. The TCR comes from a young woman in good health and CMV-seronegative. The V and J genes are TRBV28 and TRBJ1-1; TRBD1 matches 7 bases. The sample comprised PBMCs. The CDR3 nucleotides read TGTGCCACCAAAAGACAGGGCACAATGAACACTGAAGCTTTCTTT. This gives the protein CATKRQGTMNTEAFF. Looking up the rest from reference TRBV28 and TRBJ1-1 gives the full variable domain: DVKVTQSSRYLVKRTGEKVFLECVQDMDHENMFWYRQDPGLGLRLIYFSYDVKMKEKGDIPEGYSVSREKKERFSLILESASTNQTSMYLCATKRQGTMNTEAFFGQGTRLTVV.